The 22 T cell receptor beta chains below were found in one sample sequenced in a study of regulatory T cells in long-lasting Graves disease. Time point indicated: newly diagnosed GD, antithyroid drugs for less than 3 months. There was RNA extracted from PBMCs, and the TCR library was made from it. Arm-PCR with iRepertoire HTBI primers amplified the CDR3 regions for these TCR beta libraries. TCRdb re-called the multiplex PCR reads with MiXCR, one entry per CDR3 protein. Of 350,000 to 400,000 distinct CDR3 sequences detected, around 15% appear once; the ten largest clones hold over 20%. Sample: peripheral blood mononuclear cells (PBMCs), taken at new diagnosis, from a patient treated with antithyroid drugs. These receptor sequences come from a female donor with Graves disease.

This clonotype was picked up many times. The chain is built from TRBV7-9 and TRBJ1-4; no definite D call. Trimming removed 6 bases from V and 5 bases from J, with 13 bases in between. Germline-derived CDR1 and CDR2 are SEHNR and FQNEAQ (reference sequence). The CDR3 has 14 residues. CDR3 protein: CASRGERTNEKLFF. The CDR3 DNA reads TGTGCCAGCAGGGGAGAGCGGACGAATGAAAAACTGTTTTTT.

The V gene is TRBV12-3 or TRBV12-4, the J gene TRBJ2-2; the match to TRBD1 covers 8 bases. V shed 7 bases, J shed 6 bases, and the junction held 10 bases outside the gene matches. The CDR3 covers 15 residues. CDR3 loop: CASTPGQGSAGELFF. The CDR3 region has the DNA TGTGCCAGCACTCCAGGACAGGGATCCGCCGGGGAGCTGTTTTTT.

Ten or more counts support this clonotype. The CDR3 nucleotides read TGTGCCAGCAGCTCCGCCGGGACAGGGGCCTACGAGCAGTACTTC. The encoded protein is CASSSAGTGAYEQYF. V gene TRBV28 combines with J gene TRBJ2-7, with 10 bases fitting TRBD1. After removal of 6 bases from V and 2 bases from J, the junction contained 7 bases not matched to a gene. CDR3 length: 15 residues. Germline loops: CDR1 MDHEN, CDR2 SYDVKM.

Concerning this clonotype itself: A much larger clone sits a single nucleotide away, making a read error possible. The chain links TRBV18 to TRBJ2-1; TRBD2 agrees at 9 bases. This CDR3 has 15 amino acids. CDR1 and CDR2 (germline): KGHSH, LQKENI. J lost 3 bases, V lost 2 bases, and 2 bases had no gene match. The CDR3 DNA follows: TGTGCCAGCTCACCAGGCGGGGGGGACTACAATGAGCAGTTCTTC. Translated, it gives CASSPGGGDYNEQFF.

This clonotype was seen many times. The chain uses TRBV7-6 and TRBJ1-6; maybe TRBD1 (6 bases). The CDR3 spans 13 residues. Germline V gene sequence: CDR1 SGHVS, CDR2 FNYEAQ. Trimming left V 4 bases short and J 7 bases short, with 8 bases between. The CDR3 is CASSYRANSPLHF. For the CDR3, the DNA is TGTGCCAGCAGCTACAGGGCCAATTCACCCCTCCACTTT.

This clonotype came up many times. At one of its ends the junction is not consistent with the germline gene, which may arise from a read error. V gene TRBV12-3 or TRBV12-4 combines with J gene TRBJ1-3, with a weak D call TRBD1 (6 bases). The CDR3 covers 14 residues. The CDR3 loop is CASSSAGAGSTIYF. Here the CDR3 DNA reads TGTGCCAGCAGTTCCGCAGGGGCTGGAAGCACCATATATTTT.

The chain recombines TRBV11-3 with TRBJ2-1; the match to TRBD2 covers 13 bases. The CDR3 extends over 19 amino acids. Germline trimming cut 0 bases from V and 4 bases from J; bases unmatched to any gene: 9. Germline V gene lookup returns CDR1 SGHNT and CDR2 YENEEA. The CDR3 DNA reads as TGTGCCAGCAGCTTAGATCTGGGACTAGCGGGACCCAAATACAATGAGCAGTTCTTC. This translates into CASSLDLGLAGPKYNEQFF.

This chain joins TRBV12-3 or TRBV12-4 and TRBJ1-3; D is uncertain. The CDR3 is 12 residues long. V was pared by 6 bases and J by 6 bases, with 9 bases between. CDR3 protein: CASREVENTIYF. CDR3 bases: TGTGCCAGCAGGGAGGTAGAAAACACCATATATTTT.

This clonotype was counted at least ten times. The chain has TRBV6-1 and TRBJ2-1, with 7 bases identical to TRBD2. V was clipped by 0 bases and J by 7 bases; unmatched bases: 9. The CDR3 contains 16 residues. Germline CDR1 is MNHNS and CDR2 is SASEGT. As DNA, the CDR3 is TGTGCCAGCAGTGAAGCGCGGGCGGGAGAGTGGAATGAGCAGTTCTTC. As protein: CASSEARAGEWNEQFF.

This chain uses TRBV28 with TRBJ1-5, with D unresolved. Germline CDR1 reads MDHEN; CDR2 reads SYDVKM. V lost 2 bases and J 6 bases, leaving 11 bases between the germline ends. The length of the CDR3 is 14 residues. CDR3 coding DNA: TGTGCCAGCAGTTTACCCGGGGATTCTCAGCCCCAGCATTTT. Its translation is CASSLPGDSQPQHF.

At least ten counts were recorded for this clonotype. The chain combines TRBV20-1 with TRBJ2-3; the D gene is possibly TRBD1 (6 bases). Germline CDR1 reads DFQATT; CDR2 reads SNEGSKA (reference sequence). The germline V and J ends were trimmed by 5 bases and 0 bases, with 15 bases remaining between them. The CDR3 sequence is 15 residues long. The CDR3: CSAGGHRESTDTQYF. DNA of the CDR3: TGCAGTGCTGGTGGTCACAGGGAAAGCACAGATACGCAGTATTTT.

This clonotype occurred many times. V gene TRBV29-1 combines with J gene TRBJ2-1, with 10 nucleotides matching TRBD2. Germline V gene data show CDR1 as SQVTM and CDR2 as ANQGSEA. The CDR3 loop spans 17 amino acids. V lost 0 bases to trimming and J lost 6 bases; unmatched junction nucleotides: 11. The CDR3 protein is CSVEDPVRLAGLNEQFF. Here the CDR3 DNA reads TGCAGCGTTGAAGATCCGGTACGACTAGCGGGCCTCAATGAGCAGTTCTTC.

This clonotype was found many times. The chain couples TRBV5-1 to TRBJ1-4, with 9 bases aligning to TRBD1. V lost 4 bases to trimming and J lost 7 bases; unmatched junction nucleotides: 5. The CDR3 length is 14 residues. Germline V gene lookup returns CDR1 SGHRS and CDR2 YFSETQ. CDR3 bases: TGCGCCAGCAGCCTGGACAGGGGTGGTGAAAAACTGTTTTTT. It yields the protein CASSLDRGGEKLFF.

This clonotype has only a few counts. The rearrangement links TRBV12-3 or TRBV12-4 to TRBJ2-2, with unresolved D. The CDR3 spans 15 residues. Trimming removed 6 bases at V and 3 bases at J, with 14 bases between. CDR3 region: CASRNVIPDTGELFF. The CDR3 DNA reads TGTGCCAGCAGGAACGTGATCCCGGACACCGGGGAGCTGTTTTTT.

The table lists this clonotype with many counts. This chain joins TRBV12-3 or TRBV12-4 and TRBJ2-1; 9 positions agree with TRBD2. CDR3 length equals 16 residues. V lost 1 base, J lost 4 bases, and 5 bases stayed unmatched. The CDR3 reads CASSLERLAGYNEQFF. CDR3 in DNA: TGTGCCAGCAGTTTAGAGAGGCTAGCGGGGTACAATGAGCAGTTCTTC.

This clonotype was recorded at least ten times. The chain employs TRBV5-1 and TRBJ2-3; the match to TRBD1 covers 10 bases. CDR3 size: 15 residues. With V trimmed by 3 bases and J by 4 bases, 5 bases remained unmatched. The germline gives CDR1 SGHRS, CDR2 YFSETQ. CDR3 amino acids: CASSSQTGGADTQYF. The CDR3, as DNA: TGCGCCAGCAGCTCACAGACAGGGGGCGCAGATACGCAGTATTTT.

The chain has TRBV20-1 and TRBJ2-1; D unresolved. This CDR3 region has 12 residues. Between the trimmed V and J ends, which lost 6 bases and 8 bases, there was a span of 14 bases. Germline V gene lookup returns CDR1 DFQATT and CDR2 SNEGSKA (reference sequence). The CDR3 DNA sequence: TGCAGTGCCCAGAGTGCAAACGATGAGCAGTTCTTC. Amino acid sequence: CSAQSANDEQFF.

The chain links TRBV29-1 to TRBJ2-2; tentatively, D is TRBD2 (6 bases). V lost 8 bases and J 3 bases, leaving 16 bases between the germline ends. The CDR3 is made up of 14 amino acids. Germline V CDR1 and CDR2: SQVTM, ANQGSEA. The chain's CDR3 is CSSRGDSHTGELFF. The CDR3 nucleotides read TGCAGCTCGCGGGGTGACAGTCACACCGGGGAGCTGTTTTTT.

V gene TRBV3-1 combines with J gene TRBJ2-5; D is perhaps TRBD2 (6 bases). The CDR3 totals 14 residues. V lost 5 bases, J lost 0 bases, and 10 bases lay in between. Germline V lookup: CDR1 LGHDT, CDR2 YNNKEL (reference sequence). The CDR3 spells CASSARTNQETQYF. The CDR3 nucleotides read TGTGCCAGCAGCGCGCGGACTAACCAAGAGACCCAGTACTTC.

The chain uses TRBV28 and TRBJ2-3; 16 bases fit TRBD2. Germline V gene lookup returns CDR1 MDHEN and CDR2 SYDVKM. V was clipped by 6 bases and J by 2 bases; unmatched bases: 8. The CDR3 covers 18 residues. The CDR3 nucleotides read TGTGCCAGCAGCTGGGGACTAGCGGGAGGGACCTACACAGATACGCAGTATTTT. This encodes CASSWGLAGGTYTDTQYF.

A note on this clonotype: At one end the junction does not follow the germline gene, possibly because of a read error. The V gene is TRBV5-5, the J gene TRBJ2-2, with 9 bases matching TRBD2. The CDR3 runs 19 residues. CDR1 is SGHKS and CDR2 is YYEKEE in the germline V gene (reference sequence). The CDR3 sequence: CASSLGSVGASGNAGELFF. Here the CDR3 DNA reads TGTGCCAGCAGCTTGGGATCGGTCGGGGCTAGCGGGAACGCCGGGGAGCTGTTTTTT.

This clonotype showed up just a few times. The V gene is TRBV19, the J gene TRBJ1-6; D may be TRBD1 (5 bases). The CDR3 is made up of 15 amino acids. The germline CDR1 and CDR2 sequences are LNHDA and SQIVND (reference sequence). V lost 3 bases and J lost 7, with 13 bases in between. Here the CDR3 reads CASSIEVWGNSPLHF. The CDR3 DNA follows: TGTGCCAGTAGTATTGAAGTGTGGGGGAATTCACCCCTCCACTTT.